This entry features one T cell receptor (beta chain) sequence. Participants comprised healthy donors of bone marrow. The PCR ran on 60 Vbeta and 13 Jbeta primers. Assay used: immunoSEQ multiplex PCR; TCRdb lists only in-frame clones, some missing. The sample lists 110,000 to 150,000 clones, roughly 80% occurring once. This entry comes from a study of cytomegalovirus exposure and HLA in healthy donors. V was trimmed by 1 base and J by 0 bases, leaving 9 bases between them. The CDR3 contains 15 residues. In germline, CDR1 is SGHDN, CDR2 FVKESK. V gene TRBV14 combines with J gene TRBJ1-1; perhaps TRBD1 as D (6 bases). This sequence originates from a boy younger than 10 in good health and CMV-seronegative. The sequenced sample was PBMCs. CDR3 in amino acids: CASSQVTGMNTEAFF. The CDR3 nucleotides read TGTGCCAGCAGCCAAGTTACAGGGATGAACACTGAAGCTTTCTTT.